The rows below give T cell receptor beta chains drawn from one sample of a study of blood T cell repertoires in COVID-19. Profiling relied on immunoSEQ multiplex PCR, and the TCRdb table lists in-frame clones only, not all of them. The table has under 200,000 clones, roughly 85% seen once. The specimen was peripheral blood. The origin of the receptors is a woman older than 75 with acute or convalescent COVID-19. Each CDR3 is given with its conserved first and last residue. The D gene is left open where the match is weak. Size is omitted from some rows. Given values are once, few, many or a class for expanded clones.

clone_size | cdr3_length | j_call | v_call | d_call | cdr3_aa | cdr3_nt
NA | 15 | TRBJ1-3 | TRBV5-1 | NA | CASSLEAGAGNTIYF | TGCGCCAGCAGCTTGGAAGCAGGGGCTGGAAACACCATATATTTT
NA | 17 | TRBJ2-5 | TRBV9 | TRBD2 | CASSVAPGREGQETQYF | TGTGCCAGCAGCGTAGCGCCAGGGAGGGAAGGGCAGGAGACCCAGTACTTC
NA | 15 | TRBJ1-2 | TRBV3-1/TRBV3-2 | NA | CASSQDADKLYGYTF | TGTGCCAGCAGCCAAGATGCGGATAAGCTCTATGGCTACACCTTC
NA | 16 | TRBJ1-2 | TRBV7-9 | NA | CASSPQQGPVVYGYTF | TGTGCCAGCAGCCCGCAACAGGGACCAGTAGTCTATGGCTACACCTTC
once | 19 | TRBJ1-1 | TRBV4-2 | NA | CASSPRPRQGALMNTEAFF | TGTGCCAGCAGCCCCAGGCCCCGCCAGGGTGCATTAATGAACACTGAAGCTTTCTTT
once | 13 | TRBJ1-4 | TRBV29-1 | TRBD1 | CSVQQGLGEKLFF | TGCAGCGTGCAACAGGGGTTAGGGGAAAAACTGTTTTTT
NA | 14 | TRBJ1-5 | TRBV2 | NA | CASSEGAANQPQHF | TGTGCCAGCAGTGAGGGGGCCGCTAATCAGCCCCAGCATTTT
NA | 18 | TRBJ2-1 | TRBV7-2 | TRBD2 | CASSLALASGGGLNEQFF | TGTGCCAGCAGCTTAGCGTTGGCTAGCGGGGGGGGTCTCAATGAGCAGTTCTTC
NA | 13 | TRBJ2-3 | TRBV7-2 | NA | CASSFPGTDTQYF | TGTGCCAGCAGCTTCCCCGGCACAGATACGCAGTATTTT
few | 16 | TRBJ2-1 | TRBV2 | TRBD2 | CASRPYLAGGNNEQFF | TGTGCCAGCAGGCCCTACCTAGCGGGAGGGAACAATGAGCAGTTCTTC
NA | 16 | TRBJ2-1 | TRBV20-1 | NA | CSASAARMSSYNEQFF | TGCAGTGCTAGTGCGGCGCGGATGAGCTCCTACAATGAGCAGTTCTTC
NA | 14 | TRBJ2-1 | TRBV5-1 | TRBD2 | CASSHPGLANEQFF | TGCGCCAGCAGCCATCCGGGACTAGCGAATGAGCAGTTCTTC
NA | 16 | TRBJ2-1 | TRBV9 | NA | CASSVARERGYNEQFF | TGTGCCAGCAGCGTAGCCCGGGAGAGGGGTTACAATGAGCAGTTCTTC
NA | 15 | TRBJ2-2 | TRBV5-5 | TRBD2 | CASHSGSWDTGELFF | TGTGCCAGTCACAGCGGGAGTTGGGACACCGGGGAGCTGTTTTTT
NA | 12 | TRBJ1-2 | TRBV28 | NA | CASSFAYDGYTF | TGTGCCAGCAGTTTTGCCTACGATGGCTACACCTTC
NA | 13 | TRBJ2-7 | TRBV2 | NA | CASKENPNYEQYF | TGTGCCAGCAAGGAGAACCCCAACTACGAGCAGTACTTC
few | 19 | TRBJ1-1 | TRBV5-6 | TRBD1 | CASSFGEYGGTGGFTEAFF | TGTGCCAGCAGCTTTGGAGAGTATGGCGGGACAGGGGGGTTCACTGAAGCTTTCTTT
few | 15 | TRBJ2-1 | TRBV5-1 | NA | CASSLGLDNLNEQFF | TGCGCCAGCAGCTTGGGACTAGATAACCTGAATGAGCAGTTCTTC
NA | 16 | TRBJ2-7 | TRBV19 | TRBD2 | CASSIVPGLAVYEQYF | TGTGCCAGTAGTATAGTCCCGGGACTAGCGGTCTACGAGCAGTACTTC
NA | 16 | TRBJ2-7 | TRBV7-9 | TRBD2 | CASSFLGTSLNYEQYF | TGTGCCAGCAGCTTCCTCGGGACTAGTCTGAACTACGAGCAGTACTTC
few | 17 | TRBJ1-5 | TRBV23-1 | NA | CASSQSECGGRDQPQHF | TGCGCCAGCAGTCAATCGGAATGCGGGGGGAGAGATCAGCCCCAGCATTTT
NA | 13 | TRBJ1-3 | TRBV7-9 | NA | CASSPYAGNTIYF | TGTGCCAGCAGCCCCTACGCTGGAAACACCATATATTTT
NA | 13 | TRBJ2-5 | TRBV7-2 | NA | CASSLGPRETQYF | TGTGCCAGCAGCTTGGGGCCCCGAGAGACCCAGTACTTC
NA | 15 | TRBJ2-1 | TRBV11-2 | TRBD2 | CASSLGPSGNNEQFF | TGTGCCAGCAGCTTAGGGCCTAGCGGTAACAATGAGCAGTTCTTC
NA | 15 | TRBJ1-2 | TRBV24-1 | NA | CATSDPSRGGYGYTF | TGTGCCACCAGTGACCCTTCACGAGGGGGCTATGGCTACACCTTC
NA | 19 | TRBJ2-7 | TRBV7-2 | TRBD1 | CASSFMPGQRGQGSYEQYF | TGTGCCAGCAGCTTTATGCCCGGTCAAAGGGGGCAGGGGAGCTACGAGCAGTACTTC
NA | 16 | TRBJ2-2 | TRBV7-3 | TRBD2 | CASSPLGVAGAGELFF | TGTGCCAGCAGCCCCCTGGGGGTGGCGGGAGCCGGGGAGCTGTTTTTT
once | 13 | TRBJ2-5 | TRBV19 | NA | CASSAAGSQTQYF | TGTGCCAGTAGTGCCGCGGGCAGCCAGACCCAGTACTTC
once | 12 | TRBJ2-5 | TRBV7-9 | NA | CATGVGQETQYF | TGTGCAACCGGGGTGGGCCAAGAGACCCAGTACTTC
NA | 14 | TRBJ2-7 | TRBV6-5 | NA | CASSFLNRASEQYF | TGTGCCAGCAGTTTCTTGAACAGGGCTAGCGAGCAGTACTTC
NA | 17 | TRBJ2-5 | TRBV5-1 | TRBD2 | CASSSGLAGVGQETQYF | TGCGCCAGCAGCTCGGGACTAGCGGGAGTTGGTCAAGAGACCCAGTACTTC
NA | 17 | TRBJ2-1 | TRBV9 | TRBD1 | CASSSQSGTGPVGEQFF | TGTGCCAGCAGCTCCCAATCAGGGACAGGTCCCGTGGGTGAGCAGTTCTTC
NA | 15 | TRBJ2-7 | TRBV6-5 | TRBD1 | CASRMDRATSYEQYF | TGTGCCAGCAGGATGGACAGGGCCACCTCCTACGAGCAGTACTTC
NA | 13 | TRBJ1-6 | TRBV27 | NA | CASSIRGDSPLHF | TGTGCCAGCAGTATCCGGGGTGATTCACCCCTCCACTTT
NA | 15 | TRBJ1-4 | TRBV7-2 | NA | CASSLGAGINEKLFF | TGTGCCAGCAGCTTAGGTGCAGGGATAAATGAAAAACTGTTTTTT
NA | 15 | TRBJ1-6 | TRBV19 | NA | CASRLSGTGNSPLHF | TGTGCCAGCAGACTCTCCGGAACCGGGAATTCACCCCTCCACTTT
NA | 16 | TRBJ1-1 | TRBV27 | TRBD1 | CASSGEPNRGDTEAFF | TGTGCCAGCAGTGGTGAGCCGAACAGGGGGGACACTGAAGCTTTCTTT
once | 16 | TRBJ2-2 | TRBV24-1 | TRBD1 | CATSDPARGQTGELFF | TGTGCCACCAGTGACCCGGCTAGGGGGCAAACCGGGGAGCTGTTTTTT
NA | 15 | TRBJ2-5 | TRBV27 | TRBD1 | CASSSAGRGQETQYF | TGTGCCAGCAGTTCTGCGGGCAGGGGGCAAGAGACCCAGTACTTC
NA | 15 | TRBJ1-6 | TRBV9 | NA | CASSPTIGEFLPLHF | TGTGCCAGCAGCCCGACAATTGGTGAATTTTTGCCCCTCCACTTT
NA | 15 | TRBJ2-3 | TRBV28 | TRBD1 | CASSFLGQGEATQYF | TGTGCCAGCAGTTTTCTAGGACAGGGGGAAGCTACGCAGTATTTT
NA | 15 | TRBJ2-7 | TRBV27 | TRBD2 | CASGINGRALGEQYF | TGTGCCAGCGGCATTAACGGGAGGGCCCTTGGAGAGCAGTACTTC
NA | 16 | TRBJ2-4 | TRBV28 | TRBD2 | CASSLSGRAAKNIQYF | TGTGCCAGCAGTTTGTCCGGGAGGGCGGCCAAAAACATTCAGTACTTC
NA | 12 | TRBJ1-1 | TRBV29-1 | NA | CSVPPGNTEAFF | TGCAGCGTGCCCCCGGGGAACACTGAAGCTTTCTTT
NA | 15 | TRBJ2-2 | TRBV2 | NA | CASSVGRSGTGELFF | TGTGCCAGCAGTGTGGGACGGAGCGGGACCGGGGAGCTGTTTTTT